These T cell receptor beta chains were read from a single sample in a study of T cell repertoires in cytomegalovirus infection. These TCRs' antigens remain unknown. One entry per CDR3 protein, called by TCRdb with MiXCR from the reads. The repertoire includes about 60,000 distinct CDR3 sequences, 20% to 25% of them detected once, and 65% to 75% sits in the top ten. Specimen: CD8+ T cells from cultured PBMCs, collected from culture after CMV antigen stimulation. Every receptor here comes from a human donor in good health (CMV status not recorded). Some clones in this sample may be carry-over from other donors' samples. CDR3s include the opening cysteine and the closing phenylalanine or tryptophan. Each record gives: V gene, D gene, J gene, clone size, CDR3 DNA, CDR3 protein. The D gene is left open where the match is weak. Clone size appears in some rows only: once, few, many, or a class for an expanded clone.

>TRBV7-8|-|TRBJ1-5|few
TGTGCCAGCAGCCGGGGCAGGGAACTCCAGCCCCAGCATTTT
CASSRGRELQPQHF
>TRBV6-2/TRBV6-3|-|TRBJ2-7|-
TGTGCCAGCAGTATCGCACAGAGATCCGAGCAGTACTTC
CASSIAQRSEQYF
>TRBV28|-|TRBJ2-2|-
TGTGCCAGTTATCCCCGGGACACTGTCACCGGGGAGCTGTTTTTT
CASYPRDTVTGELFF
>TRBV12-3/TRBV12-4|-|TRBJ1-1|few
TGTGCCAGCACCCCGCGGGGGGCTTTTCCATCAAAGGAAGCTTTCTTT
CASTPRGAFPSKEAFF
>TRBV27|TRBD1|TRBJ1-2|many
TGTGCCAGCAGTTTAAGCCCCATGGACAGGGGCATCCATGGCTACACCTTC
CASSLSPMDRGIHGYTF
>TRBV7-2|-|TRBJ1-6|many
TGTGCCAGCAGCTCCCATCGAGGGACCAGAAATTCACCCCTCCACTTT
CASSSHRGTRNSPLHF
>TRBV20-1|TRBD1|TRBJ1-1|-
TGCAGTGCACGTCGACAGGGATCTGACACTGAAGCTTTCTTT
CSARRQGSDTEAFF
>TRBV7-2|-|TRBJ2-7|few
TGTGCCAGCAGCTTAGAGAGGGCAGACGAGCAGTACTTC
CASSLERADEQYF
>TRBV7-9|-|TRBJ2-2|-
TGTGCCAGCAGCTCAGACTGGACGAACACCGGGGAGCTGTTTTTT
CASSSDWTNTGELFF
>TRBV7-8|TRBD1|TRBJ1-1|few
TGTGCCAGCAGCTTCCGTAACAGGGGGCTTGAAAACACTGAAGCTTTCTTT
CASSFRNRGLENTEAFF
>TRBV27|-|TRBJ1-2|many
TGTGCCAGCAGTTTGACCCCTTCCGGCTACACCTTC
CASSLTPSGYTF
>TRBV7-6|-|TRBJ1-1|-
TGTGCCAGCAGCTCCCGTTCAAACACTGAAGCTTTCTTT
CASSSRSNTEAFF
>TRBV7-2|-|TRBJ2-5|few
TGTGCCAGCAGCTTAGAGGCAGTGGAGACCCAGTACTTC
CASSLEAVETQYF
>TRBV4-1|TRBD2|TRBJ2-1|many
TGCGCCAGCAGCCAAGATGGGAGTCTAGCGGGGGGCATCTCCTACAATGAGCAGTTCTTC
CASSQDGSLAGGISYNEQFF
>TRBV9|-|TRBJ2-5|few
TGTGCCAGCGGAGGGAAAACATTAAACTTC
CASGGKTLNF
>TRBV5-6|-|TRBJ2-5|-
TGTGCCAGCAGCGACCGCCACGAGACCCAGTACTTC
CASSDRHETQYF
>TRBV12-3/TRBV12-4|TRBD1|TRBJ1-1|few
TGTGCCAGCAGTTTGGACAGGGAAGAAGCTTTCTTT
CASSLDREEAFF
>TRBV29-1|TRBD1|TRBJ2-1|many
TGCAGCGTTGAACATGTGGACAGGCCTAGCTCCTACAATGAGCAGTTCTTC
CSVEHVDRPSSYNEQFF
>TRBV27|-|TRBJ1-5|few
TGTGCCAGCAGTTTAGCGGGGGGTTTGTATCAGCCCCAGCATTTT
CASSLAGGLYQPQHF
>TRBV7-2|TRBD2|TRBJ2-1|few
TGTGCCAGCAGCTTACGACTAGCGGCTTACAATGAGCAGTTCTTC
CASSLRLAAYNEQFF
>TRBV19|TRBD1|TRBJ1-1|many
TGTGCCAGTAGTTCAGGGCAGGGGGCTGTGGCTGAAGCTTTCTTT
CASSSGQGAVAEAFF
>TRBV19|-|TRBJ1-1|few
TGTGCCAGTAGTTCGGGTTGGGAAATCGGTGAAGCTTTCTTT
CASSSGWEIGEAFF
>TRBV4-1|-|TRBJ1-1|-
TGCGCCACTCGATCAGGACAGTTCACTGAAGCTTTCTTT
CATRSGQFTEAFF
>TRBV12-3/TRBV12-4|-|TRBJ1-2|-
TGTGCCAGCAGCGTTGGGGGGACCGGGAGCTCTGCAGGCTACACCTTC
CASSVGGTGSSAGYTF
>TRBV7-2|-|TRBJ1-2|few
TGTGCCAGCAGCTTAAGGACAGCCGGGTTTGGCTACACCTTC
CASSLRTAGFGYTF
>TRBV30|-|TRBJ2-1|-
TGTGCCTGGAGATCGGGGCATTCGGTCTATGAGCAGTTCTTC
CAWRSGHSVYEQFF
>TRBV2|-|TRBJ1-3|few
TGTGCCAGCTTCGGACGGGGAGAGCCTAGCTCTGGAAACACCATATATTTT
CASFGRGEPSSGNTIYF
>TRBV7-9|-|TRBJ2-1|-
TGTGCCAGCAACTTAGGGTTACAGGGATCCAATGAGCAGTTCTTC
CASNLGLQGSNEQFF
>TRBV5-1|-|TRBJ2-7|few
TGCGCCAGCAGGATGACAGTTAGCTACGAGCAGTACTTC
CASRMTVSYEQYF
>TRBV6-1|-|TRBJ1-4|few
TGTGCCAGCAGTGAGACCCCCCTCCACGTCCCAACGTTGGCAACTAATGAAAAACTGTTTTTT
CASSETPLHVPTLATNEKLFF
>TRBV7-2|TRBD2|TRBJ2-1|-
TGTGCCAGCAGCTTAGAGCGGGGGCTCTACAATGAGCAGTTCTTC
CASSLERGLYNEQFF
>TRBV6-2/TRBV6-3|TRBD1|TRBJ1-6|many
TGTGCCAGCAGTTACGGGACAGGGGATACTTCACCCCTCCACTTT
CASSYGTGDTSPLHF
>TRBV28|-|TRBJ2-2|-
TGTGCCATCCCGGACGGGGCTCCGGGGGAGCTGTTTTTT
CAIPDGAPGELFF
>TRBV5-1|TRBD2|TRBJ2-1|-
TGCGCCAGCAGGCAACTAGCGGGGGGGCATTACAATGAGCAGTTCTTC
CASRQLAGGHYNEQFF
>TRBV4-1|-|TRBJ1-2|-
TGCGCCAGCAGCCAGGGGGGAAGAGGTTCTGATGGCTACACCTTC
CASSQGGRGSDGYTF